This T cell receptor beta chain is drawn from a study of cytomegalovirus exposure and HLA in healthy donors. General study findings and limits: The records held CMV serostatus as the only immune exposure information.

In regard to this clone: Its antigen is currently unknown.

This CDR3 contains 14 residues. The V gene's germline CDR1 is SGHRS and CDR2 YFSETQ. The V and J ends lost 0 bases and 5 bases respectively, with 12 bases between them. Amplification used 60 Vbeta primers and 13 Jbeta primers. The repertoire was sequenced with immunoSEQ multiplex PCR; TCRdb's copy has only in-frame clones and lacks some. The sample records roughly 100,000 clones, around 77% being singletons. This rearrangement joins TRBV5-1 to TRBJ2-7; TRBD2 is a possible D gene (6 bases). This TCR was sampled from a male donor in good health and CMV-seropositive. Sequencing was carried out using PBMCs. The CDR3 loop is CASSLGGVVDEQYF. The DNA for the CDR3 is TGCGCCAGCAGCTTGGGGGGGGTAGTTGACGAGCAGTACTTC.